Sequencing of this T cell receptor beta chain was carried out in a study of chemoradiotherapy in HPV16-positive cancers. TCRdb keeps only in-frame clones here, not all; method: immunoSEQ multiplex PCR. The repertoire has approximately 19,000 clones, roughly 86% of them found once; the top ten carry 4.6%. Details on this clone: Its antigen is still unknown.

Study outcomes and limitations: Non-HPV-specific T cells did not expand in tumors during treatment, whereas candidate HPV-specific clones and E7-related motifs did. Only a couple of HPV16-positive patients supplied the functional HPV-specificity definition. In HPV16-positive patients, HPV-responsive T-cell expansion tracked better recurrence-free survival.

The sequencing here drew on blood, taken from a patient who underwent chemoradiotherapy. The TCR comes from a human donor with HPV-associated anogenital cancer.

CDR3 residues: CASSQEIRTENGYTF. The CDR3 DNA is TGCGCCAGCAGCCAAGAAATCCGGACGGAGAATGGCTACACCTTC. The chain joins TRBV4-3 to TRBJ1-2; D unclear. The germline V gene has CDR1 LGHNA and CDR2 YSLEER. CDR3 length equals 15 residues. Trimming shortened V by 0 bases and J by 6 bases, and 14 bases separated the two germline ends.